This T cell receptor beta chain derives from a study of blood T cell repertoires in COVID-19. As for the study in general: The United States, Italy and Spain were the sources of the acute and convalescent COVID-19 samples.

Method: immunoSEQ multiplex PCR; TCRdb's copy keeps in-frame clones and lacks some. Of roughly 230,000 clones in the sample, roughly 89% were seen once. Trimming left V 0 bases short and J 3 bases short, with 12 bases between. Germline V gene lookup returns CDR1 SGDLS and CDR2 YYNGEE. The CDR3 sequence is 15 residues long. The source of this sequence is a woman aged 40 to 50 who had recovered from COVID-19. The sample was peripheral blood. The chain is built from TRBV9 and TRBJ2-5; D is perhaps TRBD1 (6 bases). The CDR3 is CASSVGPRQEETQYF. The CDR3 coding sequence is TGTGCCAGCAGCGTAGGACCCCGACAGGAAGAGACCCAGTACTTC.